The next 19 T cell receptor beta chains were all read from a single sample in a study of shared clonotypes between healthy human individuals. Naive-designated CD8 cells lacked CD45RO, were positively enriched for CCR7, and omitted terminally differentiated effector memory CD45RA+ cells. Measured with immunoSEQ multiplex PCR; TCRdb has only the in-frame clones, and not every one. The repertoire has around 640,000 clones, approximately 96% of them found once; the top ten carry roughly 0.1%. Material: naive CD8+ T cells sorted from blood. These receptors came from a young woman in good health.

This rearrangement joins TRBV6-5 to TRBJ1-1, with 10 bases lining up with TRBD1. The germline CDR1 and CDR2 sequences are MNHEY and SVGAGI. V shed 6 bases, J shed 6 bases, and the junction held 10 bases outside the gene matches. This CDR3 region has 15 residues. This CDR3 reads CASSPGTGDPAEAFF. CDR3 coding DNA: TGTGCCAGCAGCCCCGGGACAGGGGACCCGGCTGAAGCTTTCTTT.

This sequence joins TRBV6-1 and TRBJ2-1; D tentatively fits TRBD1 or TRBD2 (5 bases each). Germline CDR1 reads MNHNS; CDR2 reads SASEGT. The CDR3 covers 18 residues. V lost 2 bases and J lost 7, with 24 bases in between. The CDR3: CASSETPSWDGWGNEQFF. The CDR3 DNA is TGTGCCAGCAGTGAAACGCCTAGCTGGGACGGGTGGGGGAATGAGCAGTTCTTC.

This clone showed up just once. J is TRBJ2-7 and V is TRBV28; 9 bases align to TRBD1. Trimming cost V 3 bases and J 3 bases; bases outside gene matches: 9. The CDR3 has 16 residues. CDR1 and CDR2 (germline): MDHEN, SYDVKM. The CDR3 spells CASSFGGTGRNYEQYF. CDR3 nucleotide sequence: TGTGCCAGCAGTTTCGGAGGGACAGGGAGAAACTACGAGCAGTACTTC.

The CDR3 loop reads CASSLEWGENTEAFF. The DNA of the CDR3 is TGTGCCAGCAGTTTAGAATGGGGGGAAAACACTGAAGCTTTCTTT. The chain is built from TRBV27 and TRBJ1-1; D might be TRBD1 (5 bases). Germline V gives CDR1 MNHEY, CDR2 SMNVEV (reference sequence). The V end was cut by 2 bases, the J end by 2 bases, with 12 bases between. The CDR3 covers 15 residues.

V gene TRBV5-1 combines with J gene TRBJ2-7; 10 bases are shared with TRBD1. The J segment lost 2 bases and the V segment lost 2 bases, leaving 1 base of the junction unmatched. The CDR3 has 14 residues. Germline CDR1 and CDR2: SGHRS and YFSETQ. CDR3 sequence: CASSLGTGAYEQYF. The CDR3 nucleotides read TGCGCCAGCAGCTTAGGGACAGGGGCCTACGAGCAGTACTTC.

This rearrangement joins TRBV7-9 to TRBJ1-4; 10 bases line up with TRBD1. The CDR3 contains 17 residues. Germline V lookup: CDR1 SEHNR, CDR2 FQNEAQ (reference sequence). The junction had 12 bases not matched to a gene; V was cut back by 5 bases and J by 6 bases. CDR3 sequence reads: CASSRDRGRRGDEKLFF. DNA of the CDR3: TGTGCCAGCAGCCGGGACAGGGGCCGTCGAGGAGATGAAAAACTGTTTTTT.

The chain is built from TRBV28 and TRBJ2-2; D perhaps matches TRBD1 (5 bases). Germline CDR1 reads MDHEN; CDR2 reads SYDVKM. The CDR3 has 17 residues. The germline V and J ends were trimmed by 3 bases and 6 bases, with 20 bases remaining between them. CDR3 DNA: TGTGCCAGCAGTTTGACCACCACGGACACGCTGGCCGGGGAGCTGTTTTTT. This codes for CASSLTTTDTLAGELFF.

V and J are TRBV27 and TRBJ2-3; 9 bases are shared with TRBD1. The trim removed 8 bases at V and 4 bases at J, leaving 4 bases unmatched. Per the germline V gene, CDR1 is MNHEY and CDR2 is SMNVEV (reference sequence). CDR3 size: 13 residues. CDR3 region: CASGGQGPDTQYF. DNA of the CDR3: TGTGCCAGCGGCGGACAGGGGCCAGATACGCAGTATTTT.

This rearrangement joins TRBV20-1 to TRBJ1-2; D ambiguous. The CDR3 extends over 9 amino acids. Germline V lookup: CDR1 DFQATT, CDR2 SNEGSKA (reference sequence). Here the CDR3 reads CSQNRGYTF. CDR3 DNA sequence: TGCAGCCAGAATCGGGGCTACACCTTC.

V is TRBV13 and J is TRBJ2-7; D not certain. The CDR3 has 15 residues. CDR1 PRHDT and CDR2 FYEKMQ come from the germline V gene (reference sequence). Trimming cost V 5 bases and J 4 bases, with 18 bases left between them. CDR3 nucleotide sequence: TGTGCCAGCAGCACAACGAAACCGTACCTATACGAGCAGTACTTC. Its translation: CASSTTKPYLYEQYF. Looking up the rest from reference TRBV13 and TRBJ2-7 gives the full variable domain: AAGVIQSPRHLIKEKRETATLKCYPIPRHDTVYWYQQGPGQDPQFLISFYEKMQSDKGSIPDRFSAQQFSDYHSELNMSSLELGDSALYFCASSTTKPYLYEQYFGPGTRLTVT.

This sequence joins TRBV27 and TRBJ1-4; TRBD1 might be the D (6 bases). In germline, CDR1 is MNHEY, CDR2 SMNVEV (reference sequence). V was shortened by 6 bases and J by 5 bases, with 13 bases between the two germline ends. The CDR3 contains 14 residues. DNA of the CDR3: TGTGCCAGCAGAGGACAGAGTGGGAATGAAAAACTGTTTTTT. It translates to CASRGQSGNEKLFF.

This chain uses TRBV27 with TRBJ2-7, with TRBD2 as a possible D gene (6 bases). Germline V lookup: CDR1 MNHEY, CDR2 SMNVEV (reference sequence). The length of the CDR3 is 15 residues. Trimming took off 2 bases at V and 0 bases at J, with 11 bases between the two ends. The CDR3 protein is CASSLLAHSSYEQYF. As DNA, the CDR3 is TGTGCCAGCAGTTTACTAGCGCATAGCTCCTACGAGCAGTACTTC.

The chain links TRBV19 to TRBJ2-2, with D perhaps matching TRBD1 or TRBD2 (5 bases each). The CDR3 extends over 14 amino acids. Germline V gene sequence: CDR1 LNHDA, CDR2 SQIVND (reference sequence). V lost 5 bases and J 6 bases, leaving 13 bases between the germline ends. The CDR3 DNA reads as TGTGCCAGTAGTCCGTTCGGGGCGCCCGGGGAGCTGTTTTTT. As protein: CASSPFGAPGELFF.

This chain uses TRBV9 with TRBJ1-4, with D possibly TRBD1 on 5 matching bases. Trimming pared 5 bases from V and 4 bases from J, leaving 12 bases between. This CDR3 contains 14 residues. Germline loops: CDR1 SGDLS, CDR2 YYNGEE. CDR3 nucleotide sequence: TGTGCCAGCAGTACCGGGACGGATAATGAAAAACTGTTTTTT. This sequence encodes CASSTGTDNEKLFF.

This clone was observed a single time. The chain has TRBV19 and TRBJ2-1; D uncertain. Germline assignment: CDR1 LNHDA and CDR2 SQIVND (reference sequence). V dropped 3 bases and J dropped 0 bases, with 9 bases sitting between them. This CDR3 is 15 amino acids long. The CDR3 protein is CASSIYSSSYNEQFF. DNA for the CDR3: TGTGCCAGTAGTATTTACTCGAGCTCCTACAATGAGCAGTTCTTC.

The J gene is TRBJ2-1, the V gene TRBV18; no clear D. The germline V and J ends were trimmed by 0 bases and 4 bases, with 7 bases remaining between them. The germline V gene encodes CDR1 KGHSH and CDR2 LQKENI. This CDR3 is 14 amino acids long. This CDR3 reads CASSPPLEYNEQFF. DNA for the CDR3: TGTGCCAGCTCACCACCTTTGGAGTACAATGAGCAGTTCTTC.

This clone is a singleton in its sample. The chain couples TRBV13 to TRBJ2-3, with D possibly called TRBD1 or TRBD2 (5 bases each). The CDR3 is 15 residues long. V was clipped by 7 bases and J by 0 bases, with 14 bases between them. CDR1 is PRHDT, CDR2 FYEKMQ, per germline (reference sequence). The chain's CDR3 is CASTLRDESTDTQYF. The CDR3 DNA sequence: TGTGCCAGCACCCTCCGGGACGAAAGCACAGATACGCAGTATTTT.

The V gene is TRBV11-2, the J gene TRBJ2-7, with a weak D call TRBD2 (6 bases). The V gene's germline CDR1 is SGHAT and CDR2 FQNNGV. The CDR3 covers 16 residues. Between the trimmed V and J ends, which lost 2 bases and 5 bases, there was a span of 19 bases. The CDR3 protein is CASSLPWGEATDEQYF. CDR3 DNA sequence: TGTGCCAGCAGCTTACCTTGGGGGGAGGCAACCGACGAGCAGTACTTC. Drawing the rest from reference TRBV11-2 and TRBJ2-7, the complete variable domain is EAGVAQSPRYKIIEKRQSVAFWCNPISGHATLYWYQQILGQGPKLLIQFQNNGVVDDSQLPKDRFSAERLKGVDSTLKIQPAKLEDSAVYLCASSLPWGEATDEQYFGPGTRLTVT.

The genes are TRBV27 and TRBJ1-5, with 8 bases matching TRBD1. V shed 2 bases, J shed 9 bases, and the junction held 3 bases outside the gene matches. This CDR3 comprises 13 residues. Looked up from germline, CDR1 is MNHEY and CDR2 is SMNVEV (reference sequence). The CDR3 sequence is CASSLGQGPPQHF. CDR3 nucleotide sequence: TGTGCCAGCAGTTTAGGACAGGGACCGCCCCAGCATTTT.